The 9 T cell receptor beta chains reported below all come from one sample, sequenced in a study of T-cell memory formation after mild COVID-19. TCRdb re-called the 5' RACE reads through MiXCR, storing one row per CDR3 protein. This table holds a few hundred thousand distinct CDR3 sequences, about 20% found once. The sequenced sample was PBMCs or a T cell subset sorted from them (not recorded which). The receptors derive from an adult woman who had mild COVID-19 (a few samples of this study predate the infection). Cell type and time point are not known.

This clonotype was found many times. The V and J genes are TRBV4-3 and TRBJ2-2; 10 positions agree with TRBD1. Germline CDR1 and CDR2: LGHNA and YSLEER. V dropped 3 bases and J dropped 6; count of bases not matched to a gene: 1. This CDR3 region has 14 residues. As DNA, the CDR3 is TGCGCCAGCAGCCACGGGACAGGGGCCGGGGAGCTGTTTTTT. It encodes CASSHGTGAGELFF.

This clonotype was detected only a few times. The chain has TRBV27 and TRBJ2-1; 8 positions match TRBD1. The CDR3 has 14 amino acids. CDR1 is MNHEY, CDR2 SMNVEV, per germline (reference sequence). V shed 4 bases, J shed 7 bases, and the junction held 6 bases outside the gene matches. The CDR3 sequence is CASSSGQGGNEQFF. As DNA, the CDR3 is TGTGCCAGCAGTTCCGGACAGGGTGGGAATGAGCAGTTCTTC.

This clonotype was observed a handful of times. The rearrangement joins TRBV4-2 to TRBJ2-3; TRBD2 agrees at 10 bases. The V gene end was trimmed by 4 bases and the J gene end by 2 bases; junction bases not matched to a gene: 9. CDR1 LGHNA and CDR2 YNFKEQ come from the germline V gene. The CDR3 spans 17 residues. CDR3 in DNA: TGTGCCAGCAGCCCCAGGTCACTAGCGGGGTACACAGATACGCAGTATTTT. Protein product: CASSPRSLAGYTDTQYF.

V usage is TRBV6-5 and J usage is TRBJ2-3; possible D gene TRBD2, 7 bases. This CDR3 has 13 residues. Trimming took 8 bases from V and 2 from J, leaving 11 bases between them. CDR1 is MNHEY, CDR2 SVGAGI, per germline. The CDR3 loop reads CASGRDITDTQYF. CDR3 coding DNA: TGTGCCAGCGGGAGGGACATCACAGATACGCAGTATTTT.

The chain employs TRBV27 and TRBJ2-7, with D possibly being TRBD2 (6 bases). Between the trimmed V and J ends, which lost 4 bases and 2 bases, there was a span of 15 bases. This CDR3 is built from 15 residues. Germline V lookup: CDR1 MNHEY, CDR2 SMNVEV (reference sequence). The CDR3 DNA reads as TGTGCCAGCAGTTCCCCCGGGACTTCCCCCTACGAGCAGTACTTC. Amino acid sequence: CASSSPGTSPYEQYF.

The V and J genes are TRBV20-1 and TRBJ2-3; possibly TRBD1 for D (5 bases). Deletions cut 6 bases from V and 0 bases from J, with 10 bases between. Germline CDR1 and CDR2: DFQATT and SNEGSKA (reference sequence). This CDR3 spans 13 amino acids. CDR3 DNA: TGCAGTGCCCCGGACAAGAGCACAGATACGCAGTATTTT. Translated: CSAPDKSTDTQYF.

The chain has TRBV5-1 and TRBJ2-3; a possible D gene is TRBD1 (6 bases). Germline CDR1 is SGHRS and CDR2 is YFSETQ. Trimming removed 4 bases at V and 0 bases at J, with 12 bases between. The CDR3 has 15 residues. The CDR3 DNA reads TGCGCCAGCAGCCCAGGACAGACTAGCACAGATACGCAGTATTTT. It translates to CASSPGQTSTDTQYF.

This clonotype turned up a few times. The chain has TRBV24-1 and TRBJ2-2; D not certain. Deletions cut 4 bases from V and 1 base from J, with 0 bases between. The CDR3 spans 12 residues. Germline lookup yields CDR1 KGHDR and CDR2 SFDVKD. CDR3 DNA: TGTGCCACCAGTGAGAACACCGGGGAGCTGTTTTTT. It translates to CATSENTGELFF.

V and J are TRBV20-1 and TRBJ1-5; D gene ambiguous. The germline CDR1 and CDR2 sequences are DFQATT and SNEGSKA (reference sequence). This CDR3 contains 11 residues. The CDR3 nucleotides are TGCAGCTTAGGACCGAATCAGCCCCAGCATTTT. Amino acids: CSLGPNQPQHF.